The rows below give T cell receptor beta chains drawn from one sample of a study of pediatric ulcerative colitis. The data were produced by immunoSEQ multiplex PCR, yet TCRdb's version contains in-frame clones alone and is incomplete. Of over 30,000 clones in the sample, around 80% were seen once. The specimen sequenced was gut tissue. These receptor sequences come from a boy aged 10-17 years with mild ulcerative colitis. Each CDR3 is given with its conserved first and last residue. The D gene is left open where the match is weak. Not all rows give a size; the values are once, few, many and, for expanded clones, a class.

J,length,D,V,size,DNA,CDR3
TRBJ2-5,15,TRBD2,TRBV4-1,.,TGCGCCAGCAGCCAGGGACTAGAGTACCAAGAGACCCAGTACTTC,CASSQGLEYQETQYF
TRBJ2-3,17,TRBD2,TRBV15,.,TGTGCCACCAGCAGAGCCCCCGGACTAGCGGGGCCAGATACGCAGTATTTT,CATSRAPGLAGPDTQYF
TRBJ2-1,14,.,TRBV4-1,.,TGCGCCAGCAGCCAAGCGGGAACCTACAATGAGCAGTTCTTC,CASSQAGTYNEQFF
TRBJ1-4,15,TRBD1,TRBV29-1,.,TGCAGCGTTGCAGGGGGGGATCCAACTAATGAAAAACTGTTTTTT,CSVAGGDPTNEKLFF
TRBJ1-5,13,.,TRBV5-8,.,TGTGCCAGCAGCTTGCCAGGGTATCAGCCCCAGCATTTT,CASSLPGYQPQHF
TRBJ2-7,12,.,TRBV5-6,.,TGTGCCAGCAGCATGGGAGCGTACGAGCAGTACTTC,CASSMGAYEQYF
TRBJ1-6,17,.,TRBV13,.,TGTGCCAGCAGCTTTGTAATCGGGGGCAGTCGGAATTCACCCCTCCACTTT,CASSFVIGGSRNSPLHF
TRBJ1-2,14,.,TRBV6-1,.,TGTGCCAGCAGGGGACTGACAGGAGCTTATGGCTACACCTTC,CASRGLTGAYGYTF
TRBJ1-2,15,TRBD1,TRBV6-5,.,TGTGCCAGCAGTTCCGGGACAGGGGGGTGGTATGGCTACACCTTC,CASSSGTGGWYGYTF
TRBJ1-2,12,TRBD1,TRBV5-1,.,TGCGCCAGCAATCGGACAGGCTATGGCTACACCTTC,CASNRTGYGYTF
TRBJ1-1,13,.,TRBV19,once,TGTGCCAGTAGGGACAGCCCGAACACTGAAGCTTTCTTT,CASRDSPNTEAFF
TRBJ1-5,13,TRBD1,TRBV30,.,TGTGCCTGGAGTGGGGGCAGGGGGCAGCCCCAGCATTTT,CAWSGGRGQPQHF
TRBJ1-1,14,TRBD1,TRBV4-2,.,TGTGCCAGCAGCCAAGATGGAAACAGGGGAGGCGCTTTCTTT,CASSQDGNRGGAFF
TRBJ2-3,17,TRBD2,TRBV19,once,TGTGCCAGTAGCCCCGGAATAGCGGGGGGGCACGCAGATACGCAGTATTTT,CASSPGIAGGHADTQYF
TRBJ1-2,14,.,TRBV7-2,.,TGTGCCAGCAGCTTAGGGGGAAGGGACTATGGCTACACCTTC,CASSLGGRDYGYTF
TRBJ2-7,15,.,TRBV5-1,.,TGCGCCAGCAGCCGGGGGACAGACGCCACCTACGAGCAGTACTTC,CASSRGTDATYEQYF
TRBJ1-6,15,.,TRBV5-4,.,TGTGCCAGCAGCTCCGACAGGATCTATAATTCACCCCTCCACTTT,CASSSDRIYNSPLHF
TRBJ2-1,13,.,TRBV4-1,.,TGCGCCAGCAGCCAGACGGGCCTCAGTGAGCAGTTCTTC,CASSQTGLSEQFF
TRBJ2-7,13,TRBD2,TRBV7-2,.,TGTGCCAGCAGCTTAGGCGGGGGGGCCGAGCAGTACTTC,CASSLGGGAEQYF
TRBJ2-3,11,TRBD2,TRBV12-5,.,TGTGCTAGTGCCTGGGGGGGTTCGCAGTATTTT,CASAWGGSQYF
TRBJ2-3,15,TRBD2,TRBV7-6,.,TGTGCCAGCAGCAGACTAGCGGGGGACACAGATACGCAGTATTTT,CASSRLAGDTDTQYF
TRBJ2-7,17,.,TRBV23-1,.,TGCGCCAGCAGTCAATCGGACACCGCATCTCCCTGCTACGAGCAGTACTTC,CASSQSDTASPCYEQYF
TRBJ1-2,12,.,TRBV7-9,.,TGTGCCAGCAGCTTACATAACTATGGCTACACCTTC,CASSLHNYGYTF
TRBJ2-7,13,TRBD1,TRBV27,once,TGTGCCAGCAGTTTGGGACAGGGCCACGAGCAGTACTTC,CASSLGQGHEQYF
TRBJ2-7,16,TRBD2,TRBV5-1,.,TGCGCCAGCAGCTTGGCCAGCGGGGGGGCATCCTACGAGCAGTACTTC,CASSLASGGASYEQYF
TRBJ1-2,14,.,TRBV2,.,TGTGCCAGCAAGGGGAGGGGGGCTCACTATGGCTACACCTTC,CASKGRGAHYGYTF
TRBJ2-3,14,.,TRBV5-1,.,TGCGCCAGTCGTTACGGGGCGTTCACAGATACGCAGTATTTT,CASRYGAFTDTQYF
TRBJ1-1,13,.,TRBV11-3,.,TGTGCCAGCAGCTTAGATCCGGTGGGGGAAGCTTTCTTT,CASSLDPVGEAFF
TRBJ2-5,14,.,TRBV2,.,TGTGCCAGCAGTGGGCCGGGACAACAAGAGACCCAGTACTTC,CASSGPGQQETQYF
TRBJ1-3,15,.,TRBV19,few,TGTGCCAGCCGAGCCGAATTAGGATTCGGAAACACCATATATTTT,CASRAELGFGNTIYF
TRBJ2-4,12,.,TRBV30,.,TGTGCCTGGAGTGGACTCGGGGACATTCAGTACTTC,CAWSGLGDIQYF
TRBJ2-3,15,TRBD2,TRBV10-3,.,TGTGCCATCAGTGACAGCGGGGGGCGGGCAGATACGCAGTATTTT,CAISDSGGRADTQYF
TRBJ2-1,13,.,TRBV2,.,TGTGCCAGGGAGGCAGCTCTGTACAATGAGCAGTTCTTC,CAREAALYNEQFF
TRBJ2-5,14,.,TRBV7-9,.,TGTGCCAGCAGCCCCGGTCGGTCCCAAGAGACCCAGTACTTC,CASSPGRSQETQYF
TRBJ2-1,12,.,TRBV5-1,.,TGCGCCAGCAGCTGGCCCGGCAATGAGCAGTTCTTC,CASSWPGNEQFF
TRBJ2-5,13,TRBD2,TRBV30,.,TGTGCCTGGATCCTAGCGGGGGGAGAGACCCAGTACTTC,CAWILAGGETQYF
TRBJ1-3,14,.,TRBV6-1,few,TGTGCCAGCAGTGAAGCGGCAGGGAGGAACACCATATATTTT,CASSEAAGRNTIYF
TRBJ2-7,15,TRBD2,TRBV13,.,TGTGCCAGCAGCTCCGGACTAGCGGGGATTTACGAGCAGTACTTC,CASSSGLAGIYEQYF
TRBJ1-1,14,.,TRBV18,.,TGTGCCAGCTCACCGGTCCCACCCCCGGAGGAAGCTTTCTTT,CASSPVPPPEEAFF
TRBJ2-6,17,.,TRBV6-7,few,TGTGCCAGCAGTACGGACAGGGAGGGGCCTGGGGCCAACGTCCTGACTTTC,CASSTDREGPGANVLTF
TRBJ1-5,13,.,TRBV27,.,TGTGCCAGCAGTTTGGGCAGGGGCCAGCCCCAGCATTTT,CASSLGRGQPQHF
TRBJ1-2,14,.,TRBV23-1,.,TGCGCCAGCAGTCAACCGGGACCTAACTATGGCTACACCTTC,CASSQPGPNYGYTF
TRBJ2-3,14,.,TRBV27,once,TGTGCCAGCAGTTTATCGATAAACACAGATACGCAGTATTTT,CASSLSINTDTQYF
TRBJ1-3,15,.,TRBV19,.,TGTGCCAGTAGTTTGAAGGCCCTCTCTGGAAACACCATATATTTT,CASSLKALSGNTIYF
TRBJ1-1,12,TRBD1,TRBV19,.,TGTGCCAGCAGTAACAGGGACAGGGACGCTTTCTTT,CASSNRDRDAFF
TRBJ1-5,13,.,TRBV19,few,TGTGCCAGTAGTATATCAGACAATCAGCCCCAGCATTTT,CASSISDNQPQHF
TRBJ1-1,14,.,TRBV6-1,few,TGTGCCAGCAGTGAACATGACGACAATAATGAAGCTTTCTTT,CASSEHDDNNEAFF
TRBJ1-4,13,.,TRBV5-8,.,TGTGCCAGCAGCGGTACAACTAATGAAAAACTGTTTTTT,CASSGTTNEKLFF
TRBJ2-5,14,.,TRBV5-8,.,TGTGCCAGCAGCTTGACCAGGCCCGAAGAGACCCAGTACTTC,CASSLTRPEETQYF
TRBJ2-5,14,TRBD1,TRBV19,.,TGTGCCAGTAGTATCCGGACAGGGGGCGAGACCCAGTACTTC,CASSIRTGGETQYF
TRBJ1-5,12,.,TRBV7-2,few,TGTGCCAGCAGCTTAGCGCGGCAGCCCCAGCATTTT,CASSLARQPQHF
TRBJ2-7,12,.,TRBV4-1,.,TGCGCCAGCAGCCAAGACCCAGGAGAGCAGTACTTC,CASSQDPGEQYF
TRBJ1-2,13,.,TRBV11-2,.,TGTGCCAGCAGCTTAGGAGTTTTTGATGGCTACACCTTC,CASSLGVFDGYTF